The TCR beta chain described here comes from a study of Graves' ophthalmopathy and Graves' hyperthyroidism. This clonotype occurred many times. The authors amplified TCR beta CDR3 regions, and they did so from RNA transcripts for repertoire sequencing. The first-round RT-PCR employed HTBI primers together with the Qiagen OneStep RT-PCR kit. A multiplex PCR was then performed as the second round. TCRdb processed the multiplex PCR reads anew with MiXCR; each CDR3 protein has one entry. Of 300,000 to 500,000 distinct CDR3 sequences listed, 15% are singletons. The CDR3 is made up of 18 amino acids. Trimming cost V 3 bases and J 0 bases; bases outside gene matches: 7.

The chain is built from TRBV12-3 or TRBV12-4 and TRBJ2-7; 14 nucleotides align to TRBD2. The specimen sequenced was peripheral blood. This receptor was taken from a woman aged 18-30 years with stable Graves' hyperthyroidism. This chain's CDR3 is CASSLRTSGGSNSYEQYF. CDR3 coding DNA: TGTGCCAGCAGTTTGCGGACTAGCGGGGGGTCCAACTCCTACGAGCAGTACTTC.